This T cell receptor beta chain was found in a study of cytomegalovirus exposure and HLA in healthy donors. Assay: immunoSEQ multiplex PCR; the TCRdb copy retains only in-frame clones and omits some. The sample has around 160,000 clones, 84% seen once. Study results and limitations: A few CMV-associated chains were confirmed in vitro to be specific for CMV antigens. Most TCRs appeared rarely, but some public TCRs recurred in many donors. The study flagged around 150 TCR beta chains as cytomegalovirus-associated.

This CDR3 contains 14 residues. Germline CDR1 reads SGHRS; CDR2 reads YFSETQ. In the case of this clone: Antigen specificity is unknown. A read error may explain this, as a much larger clone is one base away. Other DNA sequences in the same sample also yield this CDR3.

The receptor was isolated from a man aged 30 to 45 in good health and CMV-seropositive. The sequenced material came from PBMCs. The chain is built from TRBV5-1 and TRBJ1-2; D ambiguous. CDR3 residues: CASSPAITNYGYTF. In DNA form, the CDR3 reads TGCGCCAGCAGCCCTGCGATTACTAACTATGGTTACACCTTC.